These 27 T cell receptor beta chains came from one sample sequenced in a study of CD8+ T cells in alopecia areata. In each case, RNA was isolated and then reverse transcribed into cDNA as the sequencing template. The data were produced by immunoSEQ multiplex PCR, yet TCRdb's version contains in-frame clones alone and is incomplete. Among around 69,000 clones listed, roughly 61% were seen once. The sample was CD8+ T cells sorted from blood, taken at week 0. Receptors were obtained from a human donor with alopecia areata.

The chain links TRBV19 to TRBJ1-2; D is undetermined. V lost 1 base and J lost 10, with 10 bases in between. Germline-derived CDR1 and CDR2 are LNHDA and SQIVND (reference sequence). The CDR3 is made up of 12 amino acids. The CDR3 sequence: CASSIGPQDYTF. The CDR3 DNA reads TGTGCCAGTAGTATAGGACCGCAGGACTACACCTTC.

This clone turned up a few times. The V gene is TRBV4-1, the J gene TRBJ2-7; tentative D call: TRBD2 (6 bases). Trimming pared 0 bases from V and 4 bases from J, leaving 10 bases between. The CDR3 totals 14 residues. CDR1 and CDR2 from the germline V gene are MGHRA and YSYEKL. Here the CDR3 reads CASSQDWRGYEQYF. The CDR3 DNA follows: TGCGCCAGCAGCCAAGATTGGAGGGGTTACGAGCAGTACTTC.

This clone was seen a handful of times. In DNA, the CDR3 is TGTGCCAGCAGCTTAGCCCTCTCGGAAGCGGGGGGCACAGATACGCAGTATTTT. It translates to CASSLALSEAGGTDTQYF. The J gene is TRBJ2-3, the V gene TRBV7-9; 8 bases line up with TRBD2. V shed 0 bases and J 1 base; nucleotides not matched to a gene: 9. The CDR3 contains 18 residues. Germline V gives CDR1 SEHNR, CDR2 FQNEAQ (reference sequence). Full variable domain (rest looked up from reference TRBV7-9 and TRBJ2-3): DTGVSQNPRHKITKRGQNVTFRCDPISEHNRLYWYRQTLGQGPEFLTYFQNEAQLEKSRLLSDRFSAERPKGSFSTLEIQRTEQGDSAMYLCASSLALSEAGGTDTQYFGPGTRLTVL.

The V and J genes are TRBV28 and TRBJ2-7; TRBD2 matches 13 bases. The CDR3 covers 14 residues. CDR1 MDHEN and CDR2 SYDVKM come from the germline V gene. Unmatched junction bases numbered 1, after V lost 3 bases and J lost 5 bases. DNA for the CDR3: TGTGCCAGCAGTTTCGGACTAGCGGGAGACGAGCAGTACTTC. It translates to CASSFGLAGDEQYF.

J is TRBJ1-2 and V is TRBV5-1, with 9 bases aligning to TRBD1. J was trimmed by 3 bases and V by 4 bases; bases with no gene match: 13. Germline V gene lookup returns CDR1 SGHRS and CDR2 YFSETQ. CDR3 length: 17 residues. Here the CDR3 reads CASSLDRDRELDYGYTF. The CDR3 bases are TGCGCCAGCAGCCTAGACCGGGACAGGGAATTGGACTATGGCTACACCTTC.

Only a few counts were recorded for this clone. V gene TRBV5-1 combines with J gene TRBJ2-5; D might be TRBD1 (5 bases). The CDR3 extends over 13 amino acids. Trimming cost V 3 bases and J 0 bases, with 6 bases left between them. The germline V gene has CDR1 SGHRS and CDR2 YFSETQ. CDR3 protein: CASSSRDQETQYF. CDR3 coding DNA: TGCGCCAGCAGCTCCAGGGACCAAGAGACCCAGTACTTC.

This clone showed up just a few times. J is TRBJ1-5 and V is TRBV7-9, with 8 nucleotides matching TRBD1. Germline trimming cut 3 bases from V and 4 bases from J; bases unmatched to any gene: 11. The CDR3 contains 17 residues. Germline CDR1 is SEHNR and CDR2 is FQNEAQ (reference sequence). CDR3: CASSFTPQTGANQPQHF. CDR3 nucleotide sequence: TGTGCCAGCAGCTTTACGCCTCAGACAGGGGCGAATCAGCCCCAGCATTTT.

In DNA form, the CDR3 reads TGTGCCAGCAGCCGAGCCCCGTGGGGGGCCTCGAGGGAGGGAGAGACCCAGTACTTC. Its translation is CASSRAPWGASREGETQYF. The chain combines TRBV13 with TRBJ2-5; a possible D gene is TRBD2 (7 bases). CDR1 is PRHDT, CDR2 FYEKMQ, per germline (reference sequence). The ends were cut back, 5 bases at V and 4 bases at J, with 29 bases in the middle. CDR3 length equals 19 residues.

This chain joins TRBV29-1 and TRBJ2-7; a weak D match, TRBD2 (7 bases). The germline gives CDR1 SQVTM, CDR2 ANQGSEA. CDR3 length: 15 amino acids. V dropped 7 bases and J dropped 0 bases, with 19 bases sitting between them. DNA for the CDR3: TGCAGCGCTCAAGCCCGGGGGGACAACTCCTACGAGCAGTACTTC. It is translated as CSAQARGDNSYEQYF.

The rearrangement uses TRBV7-6 and TRBJ2-1; 13 bases map to TRBD2. CDR1 SGHVS and CDR2 FNYEAQ come from the germline V gene. The length of the CDR3 is 15 residues. V gave up 5 bases and J gave up 7 bases; unmatched junction bases: 5. This chain's CDR3 is CASSKLAGGGNEQFF. The CDR3 bases are TGTGCCAGCAGCAAACTAGCGGGAGGGGGGAATGAGCAGTTCTTC. Complete variable domain (other parts from reference TRBV7-6 and TRBJ2-1): GAGVSQSPRYKVTKRGQDVALRCDPISGHVSLYWYRQALGQGPEFLTYFNYEAQQDKSGLPNDRFSAERPEGSISTLTIQRTEQRDSAMYRCASSKLAGGGNEQFFGPGTRLTVL.

The CDR3 sequence is CASSPTGGLLSYEQYF. CDR3 nucleotides: TGTGCCAGCAGTCCAACGGGGGGTTTACTATCCTACGAGCAGTACTTC. The V and J genes are TRBV25-1 and TRBJ2-7; 7 positions match TRBD2. The CDR3 runs 16 residues. V gave up 5 bases and J gave up 1 base; unmatched junction bases: 11. Germline CDR1 reads MGHDK; CDR2 reads SYGVNS.

A few counts support this clone. This chain joins TRBV18 and TRBJ1-1, with D unresolved. Germline V CDR1 and CDR2: KGHSH, LQKENI. The CDR3 covers 15 residues. V dropped 0 bases and J dropped 1 base, with 9 bases sitting between them. The CDR3 spells CASSPPGPENTEAFF. CDR3 coding DNA: TGTGCCAGCTCACCACCTGGTCCGGAGAACACTGAAGCTTTCTTT.

The chain recombines TRBV9 with TRBJ1-1; the D is unclear. Germline V gene data show CDR1 as SGDLS and CDR2 as YYNGEE. Trimming stripped 0 bases from V and 4 bases from J, with 10 bases between. CDR3 length: 14 residues. The CDR3 loop is CASSVVSGSTEAFF. In DNA form, the CDR3 reads TGTGCCAGCAGCGTAGTTTCCGGTAGCACTGAAGCTTTCTTT.

The V gene is TRBV7-3, the J gene TRBJ2-7; the match to TRBD2 covers 10 bases. Per the germline V gene, CDR1 is SGHTA and CDR2 is FQGTGA. There are 15 residues in the CDR3. The trim removed 3 bases at V and 7 bases at J, leaving 9 bases unmatched. The DNA of the CDR3 is TGTGCCAGCAGCTTGCAAGCGGGGGGGCCCCAAGAGCAGTACTTC. Protein product: CASSLQAGGPQEQYF. The full variable domain, its missing parts supplied by reference TRBV7-3 and TRBJ2-7, is GAGVSQTPSNKVTEKGKYVELRCDPISGHTALYWYRQSLGQGPEFLIYFQGTGAADDSGLPNDRFFAVRPEGSVSTLKIQRTERGDSAVYLCASSLQAGGPQEQYFGPGTRLTVT.

The chain links TRBV27 to TRBJ1-2; TRBD1 aligns across 8 bases. V shed 4 bases and J 7 bases; nucleotides not matched to a gene: 2. The CDR3 contains 12 residues. CDR1 and CDR2 (germline): MNHEY, SMNVEV (reference sequence). In DNA, the CDR3 is TGTGCCAGCAGTTCGACAGGGGTTGGCTACACCTTC. This encodes CASSSTGVGYTF.

The J gene is TRBJ1-5, the V gene TRBV27; possible D gene TRBD1, 5 bases. The CDR3 is made up of 14 amino acids. Looked up from germline, CDR1 is MNHEY and CDR2 is SMNVEV (reference sequence). The V end lost 0 bases, the J end lost 5 bases, and 8 bases lay between the germline ends. DNA of the CDR3: TGTGCCAGCAGTTTATCGGCAGGGTATCAGCCCCAGCATTTT. This gives the protein CASSLSAGYQPQHF.

In this sample, this clone turned up a few times. The chain uses TRBV5-1 and TRBJ2-1; no firm D call. Germline CDR1 and CDR2: SGHRS and YFSETQ. This CDR3 contains 14 residues. V was trimmed by 0 bases and J by 8 bases, leaving 12 bases between them. CDR3 sequence: CASSLAPTSDEQFF. The CDR3 nucleotides read TGCGCCAGCAGCTTGGCGCCTACAAGCGATGAGCAGTTCTTC. Full variable domain (rest looked up from reference TRBV5-1 and TRBJ2-1): KAGVTQTPRYLIKTRGQQVTLSCSPISGHRSVSWYQQTPGQGLQFLFEYFSETQRNKGNFPGRFSGRQFSNSRSEMNVSTLELGDSALYLCASSLAPTSDEQFFGPGTRLTVL.

The rearrangement joins TRBV28 to TRBJ2-1; D gene uncertain. The CDR3 is 15 residues long. Germline-derived CDR1 and CDR2 are MDHEN and SYDVKM. Between the trimmed V and J ends, which lost 3 bases and 0 bases, there was a span of 9 bases. For the CDR3, the DNA is TGTGCCAGCAGTTTTTACACGAGCTCCTACAATGAGCAGTTCTTC. Protein sequence: CASSFYTSSYNEQFF.

This clone occurred a few times. CDR3 sequence: CASSQGPDTSSYNSPLHF. The CDR3 nucleotides read TGTGCCAGCAGCCAAGGACCGGACACGAGCTCCTATAATTCACCCCTCCACTTT. The chain recombines TRBV4-2 with TRBJ1-6, with D possibly being TRBD1 (5 bases). The CDR3 has 18 amino acids. Trimming took off 1 base at V and 0 bases at J, with 13 bases between the two ends. The germline CDR1 and CDR2 sequences are LGHNA and YNFKEQ.

CDR3: CASSPDRGEHWDEQFF. DNA for the CDR3: TGCGCCAGCAGCCCCGACAGGGGGGAGCATTGGGATGAGCAGTTCTTC. The V and J genes are TRBV5-1 and TRBJ2-1, with 9 positions matching TRBD1. The junction had 13 bases not matched to a gene; V was cut back by 4 bases and J by 8 bases. The CDR3 contains 16 residues. Germline V gene lookup returns CDR1 SGHRS and CDR2 YFSETQ.

The CDR3: CASRGGQGASGPTDTQYF. Here the CDR3 DNA reads TGTGCCAGCAGGGGAGGACAGGGGGCTAGCGGGCCCACAGATACGCAGTATTTT. The genes are TRBV28 and TRBJ2-3; 11 nucleotides match TRBD1. Trimming removed 6 bases from V and 2 bases from J; junction bases left unmatched: 13. Per the germline V gene, CDR1 is MDHEN and CDR2 is SYDVKM. This CDR3 is built from 18 residues.

This clone was found a few times. The V gene is TRBV6-4, the J gene TRBJ2-1; TRBD2 matches 8 bases. The trim removed 3 bases at V and 3 bases at J, leaving 4 bases unmatched. CDR1 is MRHNA, CDR2 SNTAGT, per germline. The CDR3 extends over 15 amino acids. CDR3 DNA: TGTGCCAGCAGTGAGGGAGCGGGGGACTACAATGAGCAGTTCTTC. It yields the protein CASSEGAGDYNEQFF.

This clone was detected a few times. The gene calls are TRBV7-2 and TRBJ1-2; tentatively, D is TRBD1 (5 bases). The V gene's germline CDR1 is SGHTA and CDR2 FQGNSA. V was pared by 5 bases and J by 7 bases, with 11 bases between. This CDR3 is 12 amino acids long. The chain's CDR3 is CASSPGGTGYTF. The CDR3 DNA sequence: TGTGCCAGCAGCCCCGGAGGGACTGGCTACACCTTC. Using reference TRBV7-2 and TRBJ1-2 for the parts outside the CDR3, the full variable domain is GAGVSQSPSNKVTEKGKDVELRCDPISGHTALYWYRQSLGQGLEFLIYFQGNSAPDKSGLPSDRFSAERTGGSVSTLTIQRTQQEDSAVYLCASSPGGTGYTFGSGTRLTVV.

The chain links TRBV29-1 to TRBJ2-7, with TRBD1 identical over 8 bases. J lost 4 bases, V lost 6 bases, and 8 bases had no gene match. The CDR3 spans 13 residues. Per the germline V gene, CDR1 is SQVTM and CDR2 is ANQGSEA. The CDR3 coding sequence is TGCAGCGTGATGACAGGGGAAGAATACGAGCAGTACTTC. Protein product: CSVMTGEEYEQYF.

The chain links TRBV5-1 to TRBJ1-1; TRBD1 agrees at 8 bases. With 3 bases clipped from V and 7 bases from J, the junction kept 5 bases outside the gene matches. The CDR3 loop spans 13 amino acids. Looked up from germline, CDR1 is SGHRS and CDR2 is YFSETQ. CDR3 coding DNA: TGCGCCAGCAGCTCGCCGGACAGGGATGAAGCTTTCTTT. Translated: CASSSPDRDEAFF.

V gene TRBV7-8 combines with J gene TRBJ1-2, with TRBD1 as a possible D gene (6 bases). The CDR3 consists of 14 residues. The germline CDR1 and CDR2 sequences are SGHVS and FQNEAQ. V lost 2 bases to trimming and J lost 8 bases, with 15 bases between them. CDR3 nucleotide sequence: TGTGCCAGCAGCTTATCCTTCAGGGGCATCGGCTACACCTTC. It translates to CASSLSFRGIGYTF. The full variable domain, completed using reference TRBV7-8 and TRBJ1-2, is GAGVSQSPRYKVAKRGQDVALRCDPISGHVSLFWYQQALGQGPEFLTYFQNEAQLDKSGLPSDRFFAERPEGSVSTLKIQRTQQEDSAVYLCASSLSFRGIGYTFGSGTRLTVV.

V and J are TRBV15 and TRBJ1-5; D gene unclear. Deletions cut 4 bases from V and 6 bases from J, with 4 bases between. Germline CDR1 reads LNHNV; CDR2 reads YYDKDF (reference sequence). The CDR3 totals 11 residues. This CDR3 reads CATSNGQPQHF. DNA for the CDR3: TGTGCCACCAGCAACGGTCAGCCCCAGCATTTT.